These T cell receptor beta chains were read from a single sample in a study of T cell responses to AZD1222 COVID-19 vaccine. Assay used: immunoSEQ multiplex PCR; TCRdb lists only in-frame clones, some missing. The sample has 100,000 or so clones, about 80% seen once. This specimen consisted of peripheral blood, obtained on day 0 of AZD1222 vaccination. The receptor set was obtained from an adult in good health. The CDR3 runs from the conserved cysteine through the conserved F or W. Each record gives: V gene, D gene, J gene, clone size, CDR3 protein, CDR3 DNA. The D gene is left open where the match is weak. Only part of the rows carry a size: once, few, many, or a class if the clone is expanded.

TRBV3-1/TRBV3-2	-	TRBJ2-7	-	CASSQDLVGEQYF	TGTGCCAGCAGCCAAGACCTTGTCGGCGAGCAGTACTTC
TRBV10-3	-	TRBJ2-1	-	CAISEAVNEQFF	TGTGCCATCAGTGAGGCGGTCAATGAGCAGTTCTTC
TRBV24-1	-	TRBJ2-1	few	CATSDNGNEQFF	TGTGCCACCAGTGATAACGGGAATGAGCAGTTCTTC
TRBV4-1	TRBD1	TRBJ1-2	-	CASAAGDRGYGYTF	TGCGCCAGCGCCGCCGGGGACAGGGGCTATGGCTACACCTTC
TRBV4-2	TRBD1	TRBJ1-1	-	CASSPTGDRPTEAFF	TGTGCCAGCAGCCCTACCGGGGACAGGCCTACTGAAGCTTTCTTT
TRBV18	-	TRBJ1-2	-	CASSPTLGSYGYTF	TGTGCCAGCTCACCTACTTTAGGGAGCTATGGCTACACCTTC
TRBV27	-	TRBJ2-7	-	CASSLFGARPLEQYF	TGTGCCAGCAGTTTATTTGGTGCTCGGCCTCTCGAGCAGTACTTC
TRBV18	TRBD1	TRBJ1-1	-	CASSPLEKQGRTFF	TGTGCCAGCTCACCTCTAGAGAAACAGGGGAGAACTTTCTTT
TRBV7-6	-	TRBJ2-1	-	CASSGNTYNEQFF	TGTGCCAGCAGCGGGAACACCTACAATGAGCAGTTCTTC
TRBV19	TRBD2	TRBJ2-1	-	CASSITGGPYNEQFF	TGTGCCAGTAGTATTACGGGGGGGCCCTACAATGAGCAGTTCTTC